This T cell receptor (beta chain) was retrieved from a study of blood T cell repertoires in COVID-19. Study summary: Samples came from the United States, Italy and Spain, spanning acute and convalescent COVID-19.

Assay: immunoSEQ multiplex PCR; the TCRdb copy retains only in-frame clones and omits some. The table shows about 250,000 clones, with 86% occurring only once. Per the germline V gene, CDR1 is SGHAT and CDR2 is FQNNGV. Trimming cost V 1 base and J 2 bases, with 17 bases left between them. The CDR3 runs to 17 residues. The gene calls are TRBV11-2 and TRBJ2-5; TRBD1 is a possible D gene (6 bases). This sequence was found in a woman aged 55-70 years who had recovered from COVID-19. The sample taken for sequencing was peripheral blood. This chain's CDR3 is CASSLVGQGLPQETQYF. The CDR3 nucleotides read TGTGCCAGCAGCTTAGTCGGCCAGGGGCTCCCACAAGAGACCCAGTACTTC.